Below, 26 T cell receptor beta chains from the same sample are listed, as sequenced in a study of T cell responses to AZD1222 COVID-19 vaccine. Sequenced by immunoSEQ multiplex PCR; TCRdb stores in-frame clones only, minus some. Of 95,000 to 150,000 clones in the sample, about 85% were seen once. This specimen was peripheral blood, taken on day 0 of AZD1222 vaccination. All receptors come from an adult in good health.

V is TRBV4-1 and J is TRBJ1-2, with D possibly matching TRBD1 (5 bases). This CDR3 contains 14 residues. The V end was cut by 4 bases, the J end by 8 bases, with 17 bases between. Germline CDR1 and CDR2: MGHRA and YSYEKL. Written as DNA, the CDR3 is TGCGCCAGCAGCCCCCGGGGCCAGGAGGTAGGCTACACCTTC. Translation gives CASSPRGQEVGYTF.

V is TRBV15 and J is TRBJ1-3; D gene unclear. V shed 3 bases and J shed 2 bases, with 11 bases lying between them. Germline V gene sequence: CDR1 LNHNV, CDR2 YYDKDF (reference sequence). This CDR3 has 15 residues. This chain's CDR3 is CATSRQRVAGNTIYF. CDR3 coding DNA: TGTGCCACCAGCAGGCAAAGGGTTGCTGGAAACACCATATATTTT. The variable domain in full, completed from reference TRBV15 and TRBJ1-3, reads DAMVIQNPRYQVTQFGKPVTLSCSQTLNHNVMYWYQQKSSQAPKLLFHYYDKDFNNEADTPDNFQSRRPNTSFCFLDIRSPGLGDTAMYLCATSRQRVAGNTIYFGEGSWLTVV.

The rearrangement uses TRBV6-5 and TRBJ2-2, with 8 bases fitting TRBD1. The CDR3 covers 14 residues. Germline values: CDR1 MNHEY, CDR2 SVGAGI. V gave up 6 bases and J gave up 5 bases; unmatched junction bases: 5. The CDR3 DNA reads TGTGCCAGCAGGCGCCAGGGGGCGACCGGGGAGCTGTTTTTT. This translates into CASRRQGATGELFF.

The rearrangement joins TRBV28 to TRBJ2-2, with 10 nucleotides matching TRBD1. The CDR3 consists of 15 residues. J was trimmed by 0 bases and V by 8 bases; bases with no gene match: 3. Per the germline V gene, CDR1 is MDHEN and CDR2 is SYDVKM. The CDR3 DNA reads as TGTGCCAGCCAGGGACAGGGGTCGAACACCGGGGAGCTGTTTTTT. Amino acids: CASQGQGSNTGELFF.

This CDR3 is CASSPQRGLGYTF. Written as DNA, the CDR3 is TGTGCCAGCAGCCCCCAGCGGGGGCTTGGCTACACCTTC. The chain recombines TRBV5-6 with TRBJ1-2; TRBD1 is a possible D gene (6 bases). The germline gives CDR1 SGHDT, CDR2 YYEEEE. With 4 bases removed from V and 7 bases from J, the gap between germline ends came to 14 bases. This CDR3 contains 13 residues. Drawing the rest from reference TRBV5-6 and TRBJ1-2, the complete variable domain is DAGVTQSPTHLIKTRGQQVTLRCSPKSGHDTVSWYQQALGQGPQFIFQYYEEEERQRGNFPDRFSGHQFPNYSSELNVNALLLGDSALYLCASSPQRGLGYTFGSGTRLTVV.

The chain combines TRBV27 with TRBJ2-1, with 12 bases fitting TRBD1. Germline trimming cut 6 bases from V and 7 bases from J; bases unmatched to any gene: 7. There are 15 residues in the CDR3. Germline CDR1 and CDR2: MNHEY and SMNVEV (reference sequence). The CDR3, as DNA: TGTGCCAGCAGCCTTCCGGGACAGGGGGCGAATGAGCAGTTCTTC. Protein product: CASSLPGQGANEQFF.

This clone was detected a few times. The chain employs TRBV24-1 and TRBJ1-6; 7 bases are a match to TRBD1. This CDR3 spans 13 amino acids. The germline V gene has CDR1 KGHDR and CDR2 SFDVKD. Trimming removed 9 bases from V and 9 bases from J; junction bases left unmatched: 7. The CDR3 loop reads CATSGQIISPLHF. CDR3 in DNA: TGTGCCACCTCGGGACAGATCATTTCACCCCTCCACTTT.

This chain connects TRBV27 to TRBJ2-1, with TRBD2 identical over 7 bases. V lost 6 bases, J lost 8 bases, and 7 bases stayed unmatched. The CDR3 sequence is 13 residues long. Germline-derived CDR1 and CDR2 are MNHEY and SMNVEV (reference sequence). CDR3 sequence: CASSRLASHEQFF. CDR3 nucleotides: TGTGCCAGCAGCCGACTAGCCTCCCATGAGCAGTTCTTC.

The J gene is TRBJ2-7, the V gene TRBV30, with D unclear. The CDR3 runs to 12 residues. Germline V gene sequence: CDR1 GTSNPN, CDR2 SVGIG (reference sequence). V lost 0 bases and J 3 bases, leaving 6 bases between the germline ends. DNA of the CDR3: TGTGCCTGGAGTGTCTTTGGCTACGAGCAGTACTTC. Encoded protein: CAWSVFGYEQYF.

The chain links TRBV27 to TRBJ2-7; D call uncertain. The V end lost 4 bases, the J end lost 7 bases, and 20 bases lay between the germline ends. The CDR3 is made up of 15 amino acids. Germline V lookup: CDR1 MNHEY, CDR2 SMNVEV (reference sequence). The CDR3 nucleotides are TGTGCCAGCAGTTCGACCTTGGGTGTTTTGCAGGAGCAGTACTTC. This encodes CASSSTLGVLQEQYF.

The chain has TRBV11-2 and TRBJ1-5; TRBD1 matches at 7 bases. This CDR3 has 14 residues. J lost 7 bases, V lost 5 bases, and 8 bases had no gene match. Germline values: CDR1 SGHAT, CDR2 FQNNGV. The CDR3 spells CASSELTGRQPQHF. CDR3 nucleotides: TGTGCCAGCAGCGAACTGACAGGGAGGCAGCCCCAGCATTTT.

This clone turned up a few times. This chain uses TRBV28 with TRBJ1-1; tentatively, D is TRBD1 (6 bases). The V end was cut by 4 bases, the J end by 4 bases, with 25 bases between. CDR1 is MDHEN, CDR2 SYDVKM, per germline. The CDR3 has 18 amino acids. The CDR3: CASSSLKAGGGSGTEAFF. The CDR3 DNA sequence: TGTGCCAGCAGTTCCCTTAAAGCGGGAGGGGGGAGTGGCACTGAAGCTTTCTTT.

This clone occurred a few times. V gene TRBV6-4 combines with J gene TRBJ2-2, with a tentative D call TRBD2 (6 bases). The CDR3 is 15 amino acids. CDR1 is MRHNA and CDR2 is SNTAGT in the germline V gene. V was shortened by 0 bases and J by 2 bases, with 7 bases between the two germline ends. The CDR3 DNA is TGTGCCAGCAGTGACTCTGGGACTAACACCGGGGAGCTGTTTTTT. As protein: CASSDSGTNTGELFF.

This clone occurred once. This chain links TRBV6-6 with TRBJ1-2; 7 bases agree with TRBD1. Looked up from germline, CDR1 is MNHNY and CDR2 is SVGAGI (reference sequence). V was clipped by 4 bases and J by 0 bases; unmatched bases: 2. The CDR3 has 14 residues. CDR3 sequence: CASSLGTANYGYTF. CDR3 bases: TGTGCCAGCAGTTTGGGGACAGCTAACTATGGCTACACCTTC.

The chain has TRBV11-2 and TRBJ2-7, with D tentatively TRBD1 or TRBD2 (5 bases each). The CDR3 is 15 residues long. V was clipped by 3 bases and J by 2 bases, with 14 bases between them. From germline, CDR1 is SGHAT and CDR2 FQNNGV. CDR3 sequence: CASSFPGGTAYEQYF. CDR3 sequence (DNA): TGTGCCAGCAGCTTCCCTGGGGGAACCGCCTACGAGCAGTACTTC.

The chain joins TRBV27 to TRBJ1-5; TRBD1 might be the D (5 bases). Trimming removed 6 bases at V and 2 bases at J, with 14 bases between. The germline V gene has CDR1 MNHEY and CDR2 SMNVEV (reference sequence). This CDR3 is built from 15 residues. In nucleotides, the CDR3 is TGTGCCAGCAGCCGGGTCGGGACGGGCAATCAGCCCCAGCATTTT. It yields the protein CASSRVGTGNQPQHF.

The chain carries TRBV2 and TRBJ2-5; 11 positions match TRBD2. Germline V gene data show CDR1 as SNHLY and CDR2 as FYNNEI. The V segment lost 1 base and the J segment 6 bases; nucleotides outside the gene matches: 4. CDR3 length equals 15 residues. The CDR3 DNA reads TGTGCCAGCAGTGAAGAGACTAGCGGGGTCAAGACCCAGTACTTC. Its protein is CASSEETSGVKTQYF.

The V call is TRBV19, the J call TRBJ1-3, with no clear D. The germline V gene encodes CDR1 LNHDA and CDR2 SQIVND (reference sequence). CDR3 length: 15 residues. V lost 5 bases, J lost 3 bases, and 14 bases lay in between. The CDR3 sequence: CASSVTVTRGNTIYF. CDR3 sequence (DNA): TGTGCCAGTAGTGTAACAGTCACTCGTGGAAACACCATATATTTT.

This clone was picked up a small number of times. The genes are TRBV28 and TRBJ2-7, with 11 bases that match TRBD1. CDR3 size: 15 residues. V dropped 5 bases and J dropped 3; count of bases not matched to a gene: 6. CDR1 is MDHEN, CDR2 SYDVKM, per germline. The CDR3 loop reads CASSLAGTGGYEQYF. CDR3 in DNA: TGTGCCAGCAGTCTGGCCGGGACAGGGGGCTACGAGCAGTACTTC.

This clone was seen a few times. The chain employs TRBV5-4 and TRBJ2-1, with 9 bases that match TRBD1. V lost 2 bases and J lost 4; bases outside the gene matches: 4. Germline-derived CDR1 and CDR2 are SGHNT and YYREEE (reference sequence). The CDR3 length is 15 residues. The CDR3 nucleotides are TGTGCCAGCAGCTTTGGGGGACAGGGTTACAATGAGCAGTTCTTC. It specifies CASSFGGQGYNEQFF.

The chain combines TRBV5-1 with TRBJ2-2; weak D call: TRBD1 (5 bases). CDR1 is SGHRS and CDR2 is YFSETQ in the germline V gene. The CDR3 totals 13 residues. V gave up 4 bases and J gave up 4 bases, with 8 bases separating them. The CDR3 region is CASSVTVTGELFF. CDR3 DNA: TGCGCCAGCAGCGTGACAGTCACCGGGGAGCTGTTTTTT.

This chain connects TRBV4-1 to TRBJ1-1; D remains unclear. CDR3 length: 12 amino acids. With 0 bases removed from V and 8 bases from J, the gap between germline ends came to 7 bases. Germline lookup yields CDR1 MGHRA and CDR2 YSYEKL. CDR3 sequence: CASSQDFTEAFF. In DNA, the CDR3 is TGCGCCAGCAGCCAAGATTTCACAGAAGCTTTCTTT.

This clone is large by share. The gene calls are TRBV11-2 and TRBJ2-7; 7 nucleotides agree with TRBD2. Germline CDR1 and CDR2: SGHAT and FQNNGV. J was trimmed by 3 bases and V by 1 base; bases with no gene match: 6. This CDR3 comprises 15 residues. In DNA, the CDR3 is TGTGCCAGCAGCTTAGTCGGGGGGATATACTACGAGCAGTACTTC. It translates to CASSLVGGIYYEQYF.

This clone appeared once. The chain couples TRBV14 to TRBJ2-4; 12 positions match TRBD2. Germline V gene sequence: CDR1 SGHDN, CDR2 FVKESK. Trimming at V came to 4 bases and at J to 0 bases, leaving 7 bases not matched to a gene. The CDR3 has 18 residues. This CDR3 reads CASSLRTSGALAKNIQYF. The CDR3 nucleotides are TGTGCCAGCAGCCTCAGGACTAGCGGGGCTCTAGCCAAAAACATTCAGTACTTC.

The chain has TRBV13 and TRBJ1-6; no firm D call. The CDR3 consists of 13 residues. Looked up from germline, CDR1 is PRHDT and CDR2 is FYEKMQ (reference sequence). V gave up 3 bases and J gave up 9 bases, with 9 bases separating them. As DNA, the CDR3 is TGTGCCAGCAGCTTCGGGAGAGGTTCACCCCTCCACTTT. It codes for CASSFGRGSPLHF.

This clone was picked up one time. The same CDR3 arises from other DNA sequences in this sample as well. The rearrangement links TRBV19 to TRBJ1-1; D is perhaps TRBD1 (5 bases). There are 13 residues in the CDR3. V was pared by 1 base and J by 3 bases, with 6 bases between. Germline V gene lookup returns CDR1 LNHDA and CDR2 SQIVND (reference sequence). This chain's CDR3 is CASSIGGDTEAFF. The CDR3 DNA reads as TGTGCCAGTAGTATAGGGGGGGACACTGAAGCTTTCTTT.